This T cell receptor beta chain was captured in a study of monozygotic twins with inflammatory bowel disease. Study-wide findings and caveats: Possibly because of limited power, concordant and discordant twins showed no difference in repertoire similarity. The data did not back a single strong IBD-associated clonotype or signal.

Template switching appended UMIs that held a 6-nucleotide sample barcode. TCRdb derives one entry per CDR3 protein from the 5' RACE reads, leaving out DNA. The table for this sample gives fewer than 200,000 distinct CDR3 sequences. Comments on this clonotype: Antigen specificity is unknown.

CDR3 length equals 13 residues. Germline V gene data show CDR1 as LGHNT and CDR2 as FRNRAP. The specimen sequenced was blood. The rearrangement joins TRBV12-5 to TRBJ2-1; TCRdb reports TRBD1, a call that lacks DNA to check it against. This TCR was sampled from a human donor with ulcerative colitis or Crohn's disease, or a healthy co-twin of an affected twin (not recorded which). CDR3 region: CASGLSAGSPPFF. Full variable domain (remainder filled in from reference TRBV12-5 and TRBJ2-1): DARVTQTPRHKVTEMGQEVTMRCQPILGHNTVFWYRQTMMQGLELLAYFRNRAPLDDSGMPKDRFSAEMPDATLATLKIQPSEPRDSAVYFCASGLSAGSPPFFGPGTRLTVL.